This T cell receptor (beta chain) stems from a study of blood T cells in healthy people across ages. This CDR3 is built from 17 residues. The V segment lost 4 bases and the J segment 4 bases; nucleotides outside the gene matches: 13. Germline V gene sequence: CDR1 SEHNR, CDR2 FQNEAQ (reference sequence). This clonotype showed up just a few times. A second PCR, run for 7 to 11 cycles, used a sample-barcoded 5' primer plus a J-beta primer mix. Each CDR3 protein gets one entry after TCRdb re-called the 5' RACE reads with MiXCR. This sample yields over 1.5 million distinct CDR3 sequences, of which roughly 52% are seen a single time; 2.1% belongs to the top ten.

This receptor was obtained from a woman between 40 and 50 years old in good health. The chain is built from TRBV7-9 and TRBJ2-3, with 8 bases matching TRBD2. Sequenced: blood. CDR3 in DNA: TGTGCCAGCAGCTCCTGGACCGGACTAGCCTCGGCAGATACGCAGTATTTT. This codes for CASSSWTGLASADTQYF.